This T cell receptor beta chain derives from a study of blood T cell repertoires in COVID-19. Turning to the study itself: Donors in the United States, Italy and Spain gave samples during acute or convalescent COVID-19. T cells, B-cell-depleted T cells, or PBMCs supplied cDNA or gDNA.

CDR1 SGDLS and CDR2 YYNGEE come from the germline V gene. The CDR3 contains 15 residues. The V and J ends lost 2 bases and 5 bases respectively, with 13 bases between them. Authors' methods: Reference gene primer amplification gave estimated nucleated cell counts. TCRdb keeps only in-frame clones here, not all; method: immunoSEQ multiplex PCR. Clone size and the V and J calls come from that table; the DNA yielded D and trimming. This sample has tens of thousands of clones, with roughly 88% found just once. Sequenced input: peripheral blood. The TCR originated in a human donor in a cohort sampled during active COVID-19. J is TRBJ1-4 and V is TRBV9; no clear D. The CDR3 region is CASSVSGSSNEKLFF. Here the CDR3 DNA reads TGTGCCAGCAGCGTTTCAGGTTCCAGCAATGAAAAACTGTTTTTT.